This is a list of T cell receptor beta chains from one sample in a study of blood T cell repertoires in COVID-19. Sequencing was performed with immunoSEQ multiplex PCR; in TCRdb, only in-frame clones are kept and a portion is missing. The data show approximately 200,000 clones, 80% to 90% seen once. The specimen was peripheral blood. Source of these receptors: a man in his thirties or forties with COVID-19, enrolled during active disease. Each CDR3 is given with its conserved first and last residue. The D gene is left open where the match is weak. Some rows have no size entry. The others give once, few or many, or a class for an expanded clone.

D gene,J gene,clone size,V gene,CDR3 length,CDR3 DNA,CDR3 protein
TRBD1,TRBJ2-1,-,TRBV6-2/TRBV6-3,18,TGTGCCAGCAGTCTTTTTACCCCGACAGGGTGGATAGGGTATGAGCAGTTCTTC,CASSLFTPTGWIGYEQFF
TRBD1,TRBJ2-2,-,TRBV24-1,16,TGTGCCACCAGTGATATGGGACAGGGAGACACCGGGGAGCTGTTTTTT,CATSDMGQGDTGELFF
TRBD2,TRBJ2-7,-,TRBV3-1/TRBV3-2,14,TGTGCCAGCAGCCTTTTAGCGGGCTCCTACGAGCAGTACTTC,CASSLLAGSYEQYF
-,TRBJ1-4,-,TRBV19,17,TGTGCCAGTAGTAATCCCAGGGACATTGCAACTAATGAAAAACTGTTTTTT,CASSNPRDIATNEKLFF
-,TRBJ2-2,-,TRBV28,14,TGTGCCAGCAGCTGGGACACCCTGACCGGGGAGCTGTTTTTT,CASSWDTLTGELFF
TRBD1,TRBJ2-1,-,TRBV18,14,TGTGCCAGCTCACCCTCCGACAGGGCACTTGAGCAGTTCTTC,CASSPSDRALEQFF
-,TRBJ2-7,-,TRBV2,14,TGTGCCAGCAGCGGCTGGGCAGGGGGAGGCGAGCAGTACTTC,CASSGWAGGGEQYF
TRBD1,TRBJ2-3,-,TRBV24-1,14,TGTGCCACCGCCTTACAGGGGGCTCCAGATACGCAGTATTTT,CATALQGAPDTQYF
TRBD1,TRBJ1-4,-,TRBV9,15,TGTGCCAGCAGCACTAACAGGGGGGCTAATGAAAAACTGTTTTTT,CASSTNRGANEKLFF
TRBD2,TRBJ2-7,-,TRBV5-4,15,TGTGCCAGCAGCCGGCCGAGCGGGGGGGCGGGTGAGCAGTACTTC,CASSRPSGGAGEQYF
-,TRBJ1-1,once,TRBV6-2/TRBV6-3,12,TGTGCCAGCAGTCCAGGGATTACTGAAGCTTTCTTT,CASSPGITEAFF
-,TRBJ1-2,-,TRBV2,14,TGTGCCAGCAGTGTCGCAGGGCGTGACTATGGCTACACCTTC,CASSVAGRDYGYTF
-,TRBJ1-1,-,TRBV11-1,14,TGTGCCAGCAGCTACCTCGAGGGAGGCACTGAAGCTTTCTTT,CASSYLEGGTEAFF
-,TRBJ1-1,-,TRBV5-8,13,TGTGCCAGCAGCTTTGACAGGAACACTGAAGCTTTCTTT,CASSFDRNTEAFF
-,TRBJ1-1,-,TRBV7-9,12,TGTGCCAGCTGGGGCCCGAACACTGAAGCTTTCTTT,CASWGPNTEAFF
-,TRBJ1-3,-,TRBV18,15,TGTGCCAGCTCACCGGGAGATGGTCTTTCAAACACCATATATTTT,CASSPGDGLSNTIYF
-,TRBJ1-3,-,TRBV10-3,14,TGTGCCATCAGTCTTGACAGCTCTGGAAACACCATATATTTT,CAISLDSSGNTIYF
TRBD1,TRBJ2-2,-,TRBV3-1/TRBV3-2,17,TGTGCCAGCAGCCAAGGTAGACAGGGTTGGAACACCGGGGAGCTGTTTTTT,CASSQGRQGWNTGELFF
-,TRBJ2-4,-,TRBV28,15,TGTGCCAGCGGTCAGGCCGGCGGGCCCCAAAACATTCAGTACTTC,CASGQAGGPQNIQYF
TRBD1,TRBJ1-2,-,TRBV5-6,15,TGTGCCAGCAGCCTCTTGGACAGGGATTTTTATGGCTACACCTTC,CASSLLDRDFYGYTF
TRBD1,TRBJ2-7,-,TRBV7-2,14,TGTGCCAGCAGTTTGGACAGGGGGGATCGCGAGCAGTACTTC,CASSLDRGDREQYF
-,TRBJ2-7,-,TRBV6-5,12,TGTGCCAGCAGTTCAGGGTCTTACGAGCAGTACTTC,CASSSGSYEQYF
-,TRBJ2-7,-,TRBV5-6,14,TGTGCCAGCAGCTTGAATCCAGGGACCTACGAGCAGTACTTC,CASSLNPGTYEQYF
-,TRBJ2-7,-,TRBV29-1,15,TGCAGCGTTGCCGGAAGAGCGGAACTCTTCTACGAGCAGTACTTC,CSVAGRAELFYEQYF
-,TRBJ1-6,-,TRBV5-6,18,TGTGCCAGCAGCTCATTACAGACCACGAGCTCCTATAATTCACCCCTCCACTTT,CASSSLQTTSSYNSPLHF
-,TRBJ1-5,-,TRBV9,14,TGTGCCAGCAGCCCCGGGTCGGGCAATCAGCCCCAGCATTTT,CASSPGSGNQPQHF
TRBD1,TRBJ1-1,-,TRBV28,14,TGTGCCAGCAGTCGACAGGGGGCGCGAACTGAAGCTTTCTTT,CASSRQGARTEAFF
-,TRBJ2-7,-,TRBV18,17,TGTGCCAGCTCAACAAATCCTCGGACAGTGACCGTCGGTGAGCAGTACTTC,CASSTNPRTVTVGEQYF
TRBD1,TRBJ1-3,-,TRBV18,15,TGTGCCAGCTCACCCTCGACAGGGAGAGGAAACACCATATATTTT,CASSPSTGRGNTIYF
-,TRBJ2-2,-,TRBV6-6,15,TGTGCCAGCAGTTACTCACAGGGAAACACCGGGGAGCTGTTTTTT,CASSYSQGNTGELFF
TRBD2,TRBJ2-3,-,TRBV5-4,16,TGTGCCAGCAGCCCCGGGACTAGCAAATCCACAGATACGCAGTATTTT,CASSPGTSKSTDTQYF
TRBD1,TRBJ1-2,-,TRBV25-1,14,TGTGCCAGCAGTGATTCGACAGGGTACTATGGCTACACCTTC,CASSDSTGYYGYTF
TRBD1,TRBJ2-2,-,TRBV4-1,18,TGCGCCAGCAGCCAAAGTTCCCGGACAGGACCGAACACCGGGGAGCTGTTTTTT,CASSQSSRTGPNTGELFF
-,TRBJ1-5,-,TRBV6-5,14,TGTGCCAGCAGTTACGTGTCAGGGGATCAGCCCCAGCATTTT,CASSYVSGDQPQHF
-,TRBJ2-7,-,TRBV7-9,12,TGTGCCAGCAGCCGGACATATTACGAGCAGTACTTC,CASSRTYYEQYF
-,TRBJ2-2,once,TRBV27,14,TGTGCCAGCAGTTTGTTGCAGTTACCCGGGGAGCTGTTTTTT,CASSLLQLPGELFF